This entry concerns a single TCR beta chain. Its target is unknown. The authors took one heparinised blood draw, averaging roughly 120 mL, from each donor. Post-sort purity exceeded 98% for all sorted populations. Investigators reverse transcribed all isolated RNA, so they sequenced expressed TCRB transcripts. Libraries were prepared by immunoSEQ multiplex PCR; TCRdb keeps only in-frame clonotypes and omits some of them. The sample lists under 800,000 clones, 15% occurring once. This specimen comes from a study of beta chain features in type 1 diabetes. Whole-study context: Age and gender were similar between patients and healthy donors, as were cell yields.

Per germline, CDR1 SGHTA and CDR2 FQGNSA. V trimming: 4 bases; J trimming: 7 bases; junction bases outside the gene matches: 8. This CDR3 has 15 residues. Study-wide findings and caveats: Any HLA effect on TCRB rearrangement was left unresolved by small sub-analyses.

This TCR came from a man between 18 and 29 years old in good health. The chain recombines TRBV7-2 with TRBJ1-2; 11 bases are a match to TRBD1. The sequenced sample was naive CD4+ T cells from blood. The CDR3 DNA follows: TGTGCCAGCAGCTCGAGTGGACAGGGGGCACGTGGCTACACCTTC. Encoded protein: CASSSSGQGARGYTF.